This T cell receptor beta chain emerged from a study of cytomegalovirus exposure and HLA in healthy donors. A multiplex PCR was run with 60 Vbeta primers and 13 Jbeta primers. Generated by immunoSEQ multiplex PCR, the TCRdb table keeps only in-frame clones and is missing some. The table shows around 170,000 clones, with about four fifths occurring only once. V lost 4 bases and J lost 4, with 18 bases in between. CDR3 length: 15 amino acids. The germline V gene has CDR1 SGHRS and CDR2 YFSETQ. Sequencing used PBMCs. J is TRBJ2-7 and V is TRBV5-1; tentatively, D is TRBD1 (6 bases). This clonotype was sampled from a woman in her twenties or thirties in good health and CMV-seronegative. In DNA form, the CDR3 reads TGCGCCAGCAGCCCAGGCACAGGGATGTTGTACGAGCAGTACTTC. Protein: CASSPGTGMLYEQYF.